This T cell receptor (beta chain) stems from a study of cytomegalovirus exposure and HLA in healthy donors. Germline V CDR1 and CDR2: SNHLY, FYNNEI. This CDR3 spans 11 amino acids. V lost 5 bases and J lost 12; bases outside the gene matches: 4. This PCR relied on a set of 60 Vbeta primers and 13 Jbeta primers. Some clones are missing from TCRdb's copy, which holds only in-frame ones; the method was immunoSEQ multiplex PCR. Of fewer than 110,000 clones in the sample, under 85% are singletons; the top ten hold 3.5% to 4.5%. The source of this sequence is a man in his forties or fifties in good health and CMV-seropositive. This chain links TRBV2 with TRBJ2-1; 7 bases fit TRBD1. The sequencing input was PBMCs. DNA of the CDR3: TGTGCCAGCAGTAGACAGGGAATGCAGTTCTTC. Translation: CASSRQGMQFF.